The entry below gives a single T cell receptor beta chain sequence along with its context. Its antigen remains unknown. The assay was immunoSEQ multiplex PCR, and TCRdb's table has in-frame clones only and misses some. This table holds about 78,000 clones, around nine tenths found once. The sample comes from a study of T cell responses to AZD1222 COVID-19 vaccine. CDR1 is LGHDT, CDR2 YNNKEL, per germline (reference sequence). Trimming took off 0 bases at V and 9 bases at J, with 10 bases between the two ends. CDR3 length: 13 residues. Study conclusions and caveats: The study found Spike-specific TCR breadth and depth rose after two AZD1222 doses. Every sample of the repertoires postdated the peak T cell response. The reported proportion of spike-specific TCRs targeting unmutated variant regions was nearly half. White British ancestry dominated among donors, who included more females, and clonal diversity was possibly underestimated.

The chain couples TRBV3-1 (or the pseudogene TRBV3-2) to TRBJ2-3, with D perhaps assigned TRBD1 or TRBD2 (5 bases each). The TCR was taken from an adult who received the AZD1222 COVID-19 vaccine. The specimen comprised peripheral blood, sampled 28 days after the second AZD1222 dose. CDR3 residues: CASSQEWDGTQYF. The CDR3 DNA is TGTGCCAGCAGCCAAGAGTGGGACGGAACGCAGTATTTT.